The clone carrying this TCR beta chain was seen more than once but under ten times. The antigen remains unidentified. PCR amplification relied on 60 Vbeta primers (plus 13 Jbeta primers). The table came from immunoSEQ multiplex PCR; TCRdb's copy has only in-frame clones and leaves some out. Here the sample spans roughly 200,000 clones, approximately 9.5% being singletons. The sample comes from a study of cytomegalovirus exposure and HLA in healthy donors. General observations from the study: Cytomegalovirus association was assigned to around 150 TCR beta chains.

The sequence was obtained from a woman aged 25 to 39 in good health and CMV-seropositive. What was sequenced was PBMCs.

CDR3 residues: CSVATGTGAFLVLYTF. For the CDR3, the DNA is TGCAGCGTTGCCACCGGGACAGGGGCTTTTCTAGTTCTCTACACCTTC. V and J are TRBV29-1 and TRBJ1-2; TRBD1 matches at 10 bases. The V gene's germline CDR1 is SQVTM and CDR2 ANQGSEA. V was clipped by 4 bases and J by 10 bases; unmatched bases: 18. The CDR3 is made up of 16 amino acids.